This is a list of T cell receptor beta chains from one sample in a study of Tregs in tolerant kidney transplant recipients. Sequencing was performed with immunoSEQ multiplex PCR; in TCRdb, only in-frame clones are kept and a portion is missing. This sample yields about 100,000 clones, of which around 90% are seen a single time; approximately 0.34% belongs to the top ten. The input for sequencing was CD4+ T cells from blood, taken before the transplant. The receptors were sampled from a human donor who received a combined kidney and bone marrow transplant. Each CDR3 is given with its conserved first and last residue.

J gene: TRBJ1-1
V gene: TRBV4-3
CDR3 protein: CASSQDFRGNTEAFF

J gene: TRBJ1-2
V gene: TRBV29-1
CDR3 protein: CSVSDRNYGYTF

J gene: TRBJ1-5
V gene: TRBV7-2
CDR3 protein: CASSLNRGPSQPQHF

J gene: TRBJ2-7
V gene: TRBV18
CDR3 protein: CASSPSAGGLSYEQYF

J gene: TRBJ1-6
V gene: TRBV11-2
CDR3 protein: CASSLTGSPLHF

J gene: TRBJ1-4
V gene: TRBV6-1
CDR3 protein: CASSREANEKLFF

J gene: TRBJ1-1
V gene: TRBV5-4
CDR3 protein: CASRTGGNTEAFF

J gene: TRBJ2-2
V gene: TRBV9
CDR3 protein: CASSVGVTGDTGELFF

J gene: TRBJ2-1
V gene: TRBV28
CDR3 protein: CASRREIYEQFF

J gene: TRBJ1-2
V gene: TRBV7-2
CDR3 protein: CASSQTGLLSYTF

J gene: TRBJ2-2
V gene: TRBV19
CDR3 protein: CASTSIGQGFTGELFF

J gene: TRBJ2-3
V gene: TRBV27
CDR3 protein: CASSLQGYSTDTQYF

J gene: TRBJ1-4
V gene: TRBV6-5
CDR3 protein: CASSYSGTGNEKLFF

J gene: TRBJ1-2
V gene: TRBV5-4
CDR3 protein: CASSLGGQTGIYGYTF

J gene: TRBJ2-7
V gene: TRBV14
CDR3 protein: CASSQEGGNYEQYF

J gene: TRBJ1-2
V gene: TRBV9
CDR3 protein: CASSVGQGRGYTF

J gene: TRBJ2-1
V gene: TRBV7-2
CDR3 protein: CASRRFGLAGEQFF

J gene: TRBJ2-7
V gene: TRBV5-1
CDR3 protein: CASSAPSGGFKSYEQYF

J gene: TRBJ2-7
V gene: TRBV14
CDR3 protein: CASSQGQAYEQYF

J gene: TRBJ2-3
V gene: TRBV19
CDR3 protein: CASSPRSLSTDTQYF

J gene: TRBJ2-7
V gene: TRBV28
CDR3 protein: CASSLFSRAAKGLAGVGSYEQYF

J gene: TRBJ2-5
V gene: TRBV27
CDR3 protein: CASSTTRQETQYF

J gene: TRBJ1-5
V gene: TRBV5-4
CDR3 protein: CASSHAPGGDQPQHF

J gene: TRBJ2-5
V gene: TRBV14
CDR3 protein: CASSPMGRREWETQYF

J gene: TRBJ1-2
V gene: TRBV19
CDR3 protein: CASSTASGGGNYGYTF

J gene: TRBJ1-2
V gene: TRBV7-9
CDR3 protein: CASSNRGGGYTF

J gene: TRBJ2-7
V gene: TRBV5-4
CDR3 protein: CASSLVGTNSYEQYF

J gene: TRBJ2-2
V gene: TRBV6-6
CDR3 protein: CASSYGRGQLDGELFF

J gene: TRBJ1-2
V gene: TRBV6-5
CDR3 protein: CASSPGVGGYTF

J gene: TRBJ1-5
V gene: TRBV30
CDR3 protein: CAWDRGSGDSNQPQHF

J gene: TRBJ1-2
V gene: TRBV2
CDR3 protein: CASSADRDGYTF

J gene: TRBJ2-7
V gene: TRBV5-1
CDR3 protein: CASAALGTGGEQYF

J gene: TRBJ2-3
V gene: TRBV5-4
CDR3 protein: CASSFEGLAGFGTDTQYF

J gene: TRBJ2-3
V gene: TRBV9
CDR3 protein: CASSGSGGGTDTQYF

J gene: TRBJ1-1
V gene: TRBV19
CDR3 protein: CATNAPGRGGLGTEAFF

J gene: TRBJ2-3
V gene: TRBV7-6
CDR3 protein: CASSRGGGTQYF

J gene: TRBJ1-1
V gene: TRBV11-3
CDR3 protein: CASSSGRGREAFF

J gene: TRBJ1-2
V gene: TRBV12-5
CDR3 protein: CASGLVPPRGEGGYTF